The 32 T cell receptor beta chains below come from one sample, sequenced in a study of T cell responses to AZD1222 COVID-19 vaccine. Profiled with immunoSEQ multiplex PCR; TCRdb holds only in-frame clones, not every one. The sample lists about 150,000 clones; approximately 90% were seen once. The specimen was peripheral blood, collected 28 days after the second AZD1222 dose. The source of these receptors is an adult who received the AZD1222 COVID-19 vaccine.

Only one count was recorded for this clone. This sequence joins TRBV30 and TRBJ2-5; 10 nucleotides match TRBD2. Germline CDR1 and CDR2: GTSNPN and SVGIG (reference sequence). The CDR3 extends over 15 amino acids. V lost 4 bases to trimming and J lost 0 bases; unmatched junction nucleotides: 5. CDR3 sequence reads: CAWTQLAGNQETQYF. DNA for the CDR3: TGTGCCTGGACACAACTAGCGGGGAACCAAGAGACCCAGTACTTC. The full variable domain, rest sourced from reference TRBV30 and TRBJ2-5, is SQTIHQWPATLVQPVGSPLSLECTVEGTSNPNLYWYRQAAGRGLQLLFYSVGIGQISSEVPQNLSASRPQDRQFILSSKKLLLSDSGFYLCAWTQLAGNQETQYFGPGTRLLVL.

The gene calls are TRBV10-1 and TRBJ1-1; D gene uncertain. Trimming took off 7 bases at V and 5 bases at J, with 14 bases between the two ends. This CDR3 contains 13 residues. Germline-derived CDR1 and CDR2 are WNHNN and SYGVQD (reference sequence). In DNA form, the CDR3 reads TGCGCCAGCACCCTTTTTGAGCGGACTGAAGCTTTCTTT. This codes for CASTLFERTEAFF.

The chain is built from TRBV12-5 and TRBJ2-7; D is perhaps TRBD1 or TRBD2 (6 bases each). The V end was cut by 5 bases, the J end by 0 bases, with 14 bases between. The CDR3 covers 15 residues. Germline CDR1 reads LGHNT; CDR2 reads FRNRAP. The CDR3 loop reads CASGQGGQYSYEQYF. In DNA, the CDR3 is TGTGCTAGTGGTCAAGGGGGGCAGTACTCCTACGAGCAGTACTTC.

The rearrangement joins TRBV5-5 to TRBJ1-5; TRBD1 matches at 7 bases. Germline-derived CDR1 and CDR2 are SGHKS and YYEKEE (reference sequence). CDR3 length: 14 residues. V shed 4 bases, J shed 4 bases, and the junction held 5 bases outside the gene matches. The CDR3 DNA follows: TGTGCCAGCAGCGCTGGGACAGTTAATCAGCCCCAGCATTTT. It is translated as CASSAGTVNQPQHF.

The rearrangement uses TRBV3-1 (or the pseudogene TRBV3-2) and TRBJ1-1; TRBD1 might be the D (5 bases). The V gene lost 1 base and the J gene lost 1 base, with 10 bases spanning the gap. Germline CDR1 is LGHDT and CDR2 is YNNKEL (reference sequence). The CDR3 runs to 15 residues. The CDR3 region is CASSQGRDSNTEAFF. Written as DNA, the CDR3 is TGTGCCAGCAGCCAAGGCAGGGATTCGAACACTGAAGCTTTCTTT.

The sample holds a few counts of this clone. The chain employs TRBV11-3 and TRBJ2-5, with 13 bases matching TRBD2. The CDR3 loop spans 16 amino acids. CDR1 is SGHNT, CDR2 YENEEA, per germline. V lost 5 bases to trimming and J lost 5 bases; unmatched junction nucleotides: 8. CDR3 protein: CASSVRTSGSTETQYF. The CDR3 DNA is TGTGCCAGCAGCGTTAGGACTAGCGGGAGCACGGAGACCCAGTACTTC.

This clone was counted once. Here the CDR3 reads CASTAAWTGAKGTEAFF. For the CDR3, the DNA is TGTGCCAGTACCGCCGCCTGGACAGGGGCTAAGGGTACTGAAGCTTTCTTT. The chain has TRBV19 and TRBJ1-1, with 9 bases lining up with TRBD1. There are 17 residues in the CDR3. With V trimmed by 7 bases and J by 5 bases, 17 bases remained unmatched. CDR1 and CDR2 (germline): LNHDA, SQIVND (reference sequence).

The genes are TRBV19 and TRBJ2-4; 9 bases map to TRBD1. The V and J ends lost 3 bases and 7 bases, in that order; junction bases with no gene match: 4. The CDR3 spans 14 residues. CDR1 is LNHDA, CDR2 SQIVND, per germline (reference sequence). CDR3 amino acids: CASSILGTGNIQYF. CDR3 coding DNA: TGTGCCAGTAGTATCTTAGGGACAGGGAACATTCAGTACTTC.

V and J are TRBV15 and TRBJ2-3; 12 nucleotides match TRBD2. The CDR3 contains 17 residues. From germline, CDR1 is LNHNV and CDR2 YYDKDF (reference sequence). V dropped 5 bases and J dropped 3; count of bases not matched to a gene: 9. In DNA, the CDR3 is TGTGCCACCAGCGGAGGGTCTAGCGGGGGGGATACAGATACGCAGTATTTT. Residues: CATSGGSSGGDTDTQYF.

The chain employs TRBV18 and TRBJ2-2, with 7 bases lining up with TRBD1. The V and J ends lost 4 bases and 0 bases, in that order; junction bases with no gene match: 8. Per the germline V gene, CDR1 is KGHSH and CDR2 is LQKENI. The CDR3 covers 17 residues. CDR3 DNA sequence: TGTGCCAGCTCACTGGGACAGACCCGAACGAACACCGGGGAGCTGTTTTTT. It yields the protein CASSLGQTRTNTGELFF. Combining the CDR3 with reference TRBV18 and TRBJ2-2 gives the whole variable domain NAGVMQNPRHLVRRRGQEARLRCSPMKGHSHVYWYRQLPEEGLKFMVYLQKENIIDESGMPKERFSAEFPKEGPSILRIQQVVRGDSAAYFCASSLGQTRTNTGELFFGEGSRLTVL.

The rearrangement joins TRBV5-1 to TRBJ1-4, with D uncertain. V was trimmed by 0 bases and J by 4 bases, leaving 13 bases between them. CDR1 is SGHRS, CDR2 YFSETQ, per germline. The CDR3 extends over 16 amino acids. In DNA form, the CDR3 reads TGCGCCAGCAGCTTGGAAAGTCAGGCGAGTAATGAAAAACTGTTTTTT. This gives the protein CASSLESQASNEKLFF. The whole variable domain, filled in from reference TRBV5-1 and TRBJ1-4, reads KAGVTQTPRYLIKTRGQQVTLSCSPISGHRSVSWYQQTPGQGLQFLFEYFSETQRNKGNFPGRFSGRQFSNSRSEMNVSTLELGDSALYLCASSLESQASNEKLFFGSGTQLSVL.

The chain uses TRBV5-5 and TRBJ2-2; TRBD2 might be the D (6 bases). The germline V gene has CDR1 SGHKS and CDR2 YYEKEE (reference sequence). Trimming cost V 0 bases and J 2 bases, with 17 bases left between them. This CDR3 has 18 residues. The CDR3 is CASSLVALIAANTGELFF. The DNA of the CDR3 is TGTGCCAGCAGCTTGGTGGCACTAATAGCGGCAAACACCGGGGAGCTGTTTTTT. Drawing the rest from reference TRBV5-5 and TRBJ2-2, the complete variable domain is DAGVTQSPTHLIKTRGQQVTLRCSPISGHKSVSWYQQVLGQGPQFIFQYYEKEERGRGNFPDRFSARQFPNYSSELNVNALLLGDSALYLCASSLVALIAANTGELFFGEGSRLTVL.

V is TRBV7-2 and J is TRBJ2-3; 8 bases fit TRBD2. The CDR3 spans 18 residues. Germline lookup yields CDR1 SGHTA and CDR2 FQGNSA. V shed 2 bases, J shed 7 bases, and the junction held 17 bases outside the gene matches. CDR3 bases: TGTGCCAGCAGCTTATTATCCTTACCGGGAGGGTCCTCGAATACGCAGTATTTT. Translated, it gives CASSLLSLPGGSSNTQYF.

The J gene is TRBJ2-6, the V gene TRBV10-3; maybe TRBD1 (6 bases). Trimming removed 6 bases from V and 0 bases from J, with 12 bases in between. The CDR3 is 16 residues long. Germline lookup yields CDR1 ENHRY and CDR2 SYGVKD. The CDR3 loop reads CAIRRDTSSGANVLTF. CDR3 DNA sequence: TGTGCCATCAGAAGGGACACCAGCTCTGGGGCCAACGTCCTGACTTTC.

This chain links TRBV7-9 with TRBJ1-1; D gene ambiguous. Germline V gives CDR1 SEHNR, CDR2 FQNEAQ (reference sequence). The CDR3 is made up of 12 amino acids. The ends were cut back, 4 bases at V and 7 bases at J, with 10 bases in the middle. CDR3 amino acids: CASSSDFVEAFF. CDR3 nucleotide sequence: TGTGCCAGCAGCTCTGATTTTGTTGAAGCTTTCTTT.

In this sample, this clone turned up once. The chain combines TRBV7-3 with TRBJ2-1; D is possibly TRBD2 (6 bases). Deletions cut 2 bases from V and 4 bases from J, with 12 bases between. The CDR3 is 15 amino acids. Germline CDR1 SGHTA, CDR2 FQGTGA. The CDR3, as DNA: TGTGCCAGCAGCTTACTCGCGGGACGTTACAATGAGCAGTTCTTC. Translating it yields CASSLLAGRYNEQFF.

This rearrangement joins TRBV25-1 to TRBJ1-1, with D unresolved. The CDR3 loop spans 13 amino acids. Germline lookup yields CDR1 MGHDK and CDR2 SYGVNS. V was cut by 2 bases and J by 2 bases, with 6 bases left in between. The CDR3 spells CASSEQVNTEAFF. The CDR3 nucleotides are TGTGCCAGCAGTGAACAGGTTAACACTGAAGCTTTCTTT.

The V and J genes are TRBV30 and TRBJ1-1; D gene ambiguous. V lost 4 bases and J lost 1, with 19 bases in between. The CDR3 totals 16 residues. Germline V CDR1 and CDR2: GTSNPN, SVGIG (reference sequence). CDR3 nucleotides: TGTGCCTGGAATTCGGCATTGGAGGCGAGGAACACTGAAGCTTTCTTT. Protein sequence: CAWNSALEARNTEAFF.

This sequence joins TRBV6-5 and TRBJ1-2; 7 nucleotides line up with TRBD1. The CDR3 is 12 residues long. J gave up 8 bases and V 6 bases, and 6 bases lay outside the gene matches. Germline V CDR1 and CDR2: MNHEY, SVGAGI. The CDR3 DNA reads TGTGCCAGCAGCATCGCAGGGGGAGGCTACACCTTC. Translation: CASSIAGGGYTF.

The rearrangement joins TRBV20-1 to TRBJ1-1, with unresolved D. The CDR3 has 11 amino acids. Trimming took off 5 bases at V and 6 bases at J, with 10 bases between the two ends. Germline V gene data show CDR1 as DFQATT and CDR2 as SNEGSKA (reference sequence). The CDR3 bases are TGCAGTGCTGGCCGGGTGGCTGAAGCTTTCTTT. Protein sequence: CSAGRVAEAFF.

V is TRBV12-5 and J is TRBJ1-2; D ambiguous. The CDR3 covers 13 residues. Germline CDR1 LGHNT, CDR2 FRNRAP. Trimming stripped 0 bases from V and 4 bases from J, with 6 bases between. CDR3 nucleotides: TGTGCTAGTGGTTTGGTAGGCAGCTATGGCTACACCTTC. Protein product: CASGLVGSYGYTF. Supplemented by reference TRBV12-5 and TRBJ1-2, the full variable domain reads DARVTQTPRHKVTEMGQEVTMRCQPILGHNTVFWYRQTMMQGLELLAYFRNRAPLDDSGMPKDRFSAEMPDATLATLKIQPSEPRDSAVYFCASGLVGSYGYTFGSGTRLTVV.

The chain recombines TRBV27 with TRBJ1-5, with 7 bases aligning to TRBD1. V dropped 6 bases and J dropped 5; count of bases not matched to a gene: 10. CDR1 and CDR2 from the germline V gene are MNHEY and SMNVEV (reference sequence). This CDR3 spans 15 amino acids. CDR3 coding DNA: TGTGCCAGCAGACCGCAGGGGGGCCCGCATCAGCCCCAGCATTTT. Translating gives CASRPQGGPHQPQHF.

This chain uses TRBV5-6 with TRBJ1-2; the D is unclear. CDR3 length: 13 residues. Germline V gene lookup returns CDR1 SGHDT and CDR2 YYEEEE. Trimming took off 1 base at V and 0 bases at J, with 4 bases between the two ends. CDR3 sequence: CASSLPANYGYTF. CDR3 coding DNA: TGTGCCAGCAGCTTGCCAGCTAACTATGGCTACACCTTC.

The CDR3 coding sequence is TGTGCCAGCAGCCGGGACCAAGACTATGGCTACACCTTC. Protein product: CASSRDQDYGYTF. V usage is TRBV2 and J usage is TRBJ1-2; perhaps TRBD1 as D (5 bases). The CDR3 length is 13 residues. V lost 6 bases, J lost 3 bases, and 11 bases lay in between. Germline CDR1 and CDR2: SNHLY and FYNNEI. The whole variable domain, filled in from reference TRBV2 and TRBJ1-2, reads EPEVTQTPSHQVTQMGQEVILRCVPISNHLYFYWYRQILGQKVEFLVSFYNNEISEKSEIFDDQFSVERPDGSNFTLKIRSTKLEDSAMYFCASSRDQDYGYTFGSGTRLTVV.

The chain combines TRBV6-1 with TRBJ2-7; no clear D. Germline CDR1 is MNHNS and CDR2 is SASEGT. With 3 bases removed from V and 3 bases from J, the gap between germline ends came to 12 bases. The CDR3 sequence is 14 residues long. Here the CDR3 DNA reads TGTGCCAGCAGTGATAAATACGGAAGCTACGAGCAGTACTTC. Residues: CASSDKYGSYEQYF.

The V gene is TRBV27, the J gene TRBJ1-1; D unclear. The CDR3 totals 15 residues. Between the trimmed V and J ends, which lost 6 bases and 0 bases, there was a span of 14 bases. Germline assignment: CDR1 MNHEY and CDR2 SMNVEV (reference sequence). For the CDR3, the DNA is TGTGCCAGCAGCTCCCGTGGGCGAATGAACACTGAAGCTTTCTTT. Its protein product is CASSSRGRMNTEAFF.

The gene calls are TRBV7-2 and TRBJ2-3; a weak D match, TRBD2 (5 bases). This CDR3 is 16 amino acids long. Germline lookup yields CDR1 SGHTA and CDR2 FQGNSA. Trimming removed 5 bases at V and 2 bases at J, with 17 bases between. The DNA of the CDR3 is TGTGCCAGCAGCCTAAGGCCAGGAGGAGACACAGATACGCAGTATTTT. It translates to CASSLRPGGDTDTQYF.

The chain recombines TRBV6-2 or TRBV6-3 with TRBJ1-2; no reliable D call. The CDR3 loop spans 15 amino acids. CDR1 and CDR2 from the germline V gene are MNHEY and SVGEGT. V lost 0 bases, J lost 8 bases, and 16 bases lay in between. The CDR3 sequence is CASSYSIRVRGGYTF. In DNA, the CDR3 is TGTGCCAGCAGTTACTCGATCAGAGTACGTGGGGGCTACACCTTC.

J is TRBJ1-2 and V is TRBV28; maybe TRBD1 (6 bases). Trimming cost V 3 bases and J 5 bases, with 13 bases left between them. The germline gives CDR1 MDHEN, CDR2 SYDVKM. The CDR3 has 14 amino acids. The DNA for the CDR3 is TGTGCCAGCAGTTTGTCGAACAGGGATTATGGCTACACCTTC. Its protein product is CASSLSNRDYGYTF.

The chain is built from TRBV11-2 and TRBJ2-1; 7 bases line up with TRBD1. J gave up 13 bases and V 4 bases, and 16 bases lay outside the gene matches. The CDR3 contains 15 residues. Germline CDR1 is SGHAT and CDR2 is FQNNGV. Written as DNA, the CDR3 is TGTGCCAGCAGCTCCTATGAGGGCAGGGGGTTTTCACAGTTCTTC. Protein: CASSSYEGRGFSQFF.

The chain uses TRBV30 and TRBJ1-3; D is unresolved. The CDR3 has 12 amino acids. Germline V CDR1 and CDR2: GTSNPN, SVGIG (reference sequence). V was pared by 5 bases and J by 4 bases, with 9 bases between. CDR3 nucleotides: TGTGCCTGGTCAGGAGGAGGAAACACCATATATTTT. Encoded protein: CAWSGGGNTIYF.

This chain connects TRBV3-1 (or the pseudogene TRBV3-2) to TRBJ1-2; D may be TRBD1 (5 bases). V was clipped by 2 bases and J by 0 bases, with 13 bases between them. The CDR3 runs 16 residues. From germline, CDR1 is LGHDT and CDR2 YNNKEL (reference sequence). The CDR3 loop reads CASSQSRGGANYGYTF. CDR3 bases: TGTGCCAGCAGCCAAAGTCGCGGGGGAGCTAACTATGGCTACACCTTC.